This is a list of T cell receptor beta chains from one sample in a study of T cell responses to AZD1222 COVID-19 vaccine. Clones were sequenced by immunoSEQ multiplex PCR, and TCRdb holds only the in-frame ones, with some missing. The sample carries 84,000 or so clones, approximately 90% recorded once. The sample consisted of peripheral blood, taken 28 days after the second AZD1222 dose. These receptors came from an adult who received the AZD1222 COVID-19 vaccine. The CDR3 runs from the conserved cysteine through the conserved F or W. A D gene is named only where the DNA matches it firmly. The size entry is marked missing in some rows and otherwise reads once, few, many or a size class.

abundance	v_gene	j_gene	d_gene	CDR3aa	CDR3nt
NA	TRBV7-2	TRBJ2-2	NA	CASSLVSANTGELFF	TGTGCCAGCAGCTTAGTTTCCGCGAACACCGGGGAGCTGTTTTTT
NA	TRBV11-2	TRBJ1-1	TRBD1	CASSTWTGGNTEAFF	TGTGCCAGCAGCACCTGGACAGGGGGTAACACTGAAGCTTTCTTT
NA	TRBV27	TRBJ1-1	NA	CASSSVSGRRGGTEAFF	TGTGCCAGCAGTTCTGTGTCTGGGAGAAGGGGCGGAACTGAAGCTTTCTTT
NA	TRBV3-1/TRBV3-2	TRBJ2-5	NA	CASSRNQETQYF	TGTGCCAGCAGCCGGAACCAAGAGACCCAGTACTTC
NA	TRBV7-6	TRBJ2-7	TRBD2	CASSFTSGGSYEQYF	TGTGCCAGCAGTTTTACTAGCGGGGGAAGCTACGAGCAGTACTTC
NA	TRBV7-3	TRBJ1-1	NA	CASSLGPSNTEAFF	TGTGCCAGCAGCCTGGGACCGAGTAACACTGAAGCTTTCTTT
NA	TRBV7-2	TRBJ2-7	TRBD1	CASSKDRGFAYEQYF	TGTGCCAGCAGCAAGGACAGGGGTTTTGCCTACGAGCAGTACTTC
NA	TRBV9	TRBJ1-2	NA	CASSVNGGAPLTYGYTF	TGTGCCAGCAGCGTTAATGGGGGGGCCCCACTAACCTATGGCTACACCTTC
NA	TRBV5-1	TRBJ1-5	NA	CASSLASGSNQPQHF	TGCGCCAGCAGCTTGGCCTCGGGAAGCAATCAGCCCCAGCATTTT
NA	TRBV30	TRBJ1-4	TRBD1	CAWKRTGIEKLFF	TGTGCCTGGAAGCGGACAGGGATCGAAAAACTGTTTTTT
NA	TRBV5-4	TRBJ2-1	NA	CASSQPGQTTRSSYNEQFF	TGTGCCAGCAGCCAACCGGGACAAACGACCCGAAGCTCCTACAATGAGCAGTTCTTC
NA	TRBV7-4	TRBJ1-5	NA	CASSFYGGGGGNQPQHF	TGTGCCAGCAGCTTCTACGGGGGGGGCGGTGGCAATCAGCCCCAGCATTTT
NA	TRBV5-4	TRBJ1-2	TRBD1	CASSLGQGRTEGGYTF	TGTGCCAGCAGTCTGGGACAGGGTAGGACAGAGGGAGGCTACACCTTC
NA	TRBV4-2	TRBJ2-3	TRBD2	CASSQTGTSGIPEYF	TGTGCCAGCAGCCAAACCGGGACTAGCGGGATTCCTGAGTATTTT
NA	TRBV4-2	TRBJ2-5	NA	CASSQVPRGVSETQYF	TGTGCCAGCAGCCAAGTACCGCGGGGAGTTAGTGAGACCCAGTACTTC
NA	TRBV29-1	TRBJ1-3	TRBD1	CSVPDRGLEKRRNTIYF	TGCAGCGTTCCAGACAGGGGGCTCGAGAAGAGGAGAAACACCATATATTTT
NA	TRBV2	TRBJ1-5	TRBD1	CASRGTGTGIASNQPQHF	TGTGCCAGCAGAGGCACCGGGACAGGGATTGCGAGCAATCAGCCCCAGCATTTT
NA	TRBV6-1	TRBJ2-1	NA	CASSEKSVDNEQFF	TGTGCCAGCAGTGAAAAAAGTGTGGACAATGAGCAGTTCTTC
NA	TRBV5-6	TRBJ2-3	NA	CASSLVQPTDTQYF	TGTGCCAGCAGCTTGGTTCAGCCCACAGATACGCAGTATTTT
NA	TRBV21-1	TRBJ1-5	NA	CAPMGRVEQPQHF	TGTGCCCCCATGGGCAGGGTGGAACAGCCCCAGCATTTT
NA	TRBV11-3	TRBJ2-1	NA	CASSPSGVGNEQFF	TGTGCCAGCAGCCCATCCGGGGTCGGGAATGAGCAGTTCTTC
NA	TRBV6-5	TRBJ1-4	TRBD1	CASRQTGGGVEKLFF	TGTGCCAGCAGGCAGACAGGGGGTGGGGTCGAAAAACTGTTTTTT
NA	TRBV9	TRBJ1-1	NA	CASSPRQSGTEAFF	TGTGCCAGCAGCCCCCGACAGTCCGGCACTGAAGCTTTCTTT
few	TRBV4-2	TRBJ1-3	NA	CASSQARGTGNTIYF	TGTGCCAGCAGCCAGGCTCGGGGTACTGGAAACACCATATATTTT
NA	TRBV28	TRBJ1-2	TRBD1	CASSRGGWGTGGYGYTF	TGTGCCAGCTCCAGAGGGGGGTGGGGGACAGGAGGGTATGGCTACACCTTC
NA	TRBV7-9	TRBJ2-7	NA	CASSPRPAESYEQYF	TGTGCCAGCAGCCCCCGGCCCGCAGAGAGCTACGAGCAGTACTTC
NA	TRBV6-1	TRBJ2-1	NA	CASSDDNEQFF	TGTGCCAGCAGTGACGACAATGAGCAGTTCTTC
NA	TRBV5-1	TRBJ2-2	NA	CASFRGAGTGELFF	TGCGCCAGCTTCAGGGGAGCTGGTACCGGGGAGCTGTTTTTT
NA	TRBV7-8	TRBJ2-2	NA	CASSFTGELFF	TGTGCCAGCAGCTTCACCGGGGAGCTGTTTTTT
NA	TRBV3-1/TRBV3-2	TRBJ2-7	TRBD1	CASSQEDRAYEQYF	TGTGCCAGCAGCCAAGAGGACAGGGCCTACGAGCAGTACTTC
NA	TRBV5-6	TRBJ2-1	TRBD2	CASSSSGLVDEQFF	TGTGCCAGCAGCTCCTCCGGACTAGTCGATGAGCAGTTCTTC
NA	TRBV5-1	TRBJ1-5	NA	CASSLDSDSNQPQHF	TGCGCCAGCAGCTTGGACAGTGATAGCAATCAGCCCCAGCATTTT